The source of this T cell receptor (beta chain) is a study of blood T cell repertoires in COVID-19. Study-wide context: COVID-19 samples collected from the United States, Italy and Spain covered acute and convalescent phases. The analysed material was cDNA or gDNA that came from T cells, B-cell-depleted T cells, or PBMCs.

In the study's own analysis: By means of reference gene primer amplification, nucleated cell counts were estimated. Here immunoSEQ multiplex PCR was the method, and the copy in TCRdb shows in-frame clones only, minus some. For V, J and clone size, that table is used; D and trimming come from the DNA. The sample yields about 150,000 clones, roughly 85% seen once. This clone was seen only once. The V and J ends lost 0 bases and 4 bases respectively, with 15 bases between them. Germline V CDR1 and CDR2: SGHRS, YFSETQ. The CDR3 length is 16 residues. The receptor was isolated from a woman older than 75 with active or convalescent COVID-19. The gene calls are TRBV5-1 and TRBJ2-3; D gene unclear. Sequenced sample: peripheral blood. The CDR3 spells CASSLGIAETADTQYF. For the CDR3, the DNA is TGCGCCAGCAGCTTGGGTATAGCAGAGACGGCAGATACGCAGTATTTT.